This T cell receptor (beta chain) was sequenced in a study of shared clonotypes between healthy human individuals. Study information: Plates per donor: three CD4 naive, three CD4 memory, two CD8 naive, one CD8 memory.

Germline CDR1 is MNHNS and CDR2 is SASEGT. Trimming at V came to 4 bases and at J to 6 bases, leaving 9 bases not matched to a gene. The CDR3 is 15 residues long. Data came from immunoSEQ multiplex PCR; TCRdb stores just in-frame clones and leaves some out. The sample records 600,000 to 750,000 clones, roughly 88% being singletons. The sample consisted of memory CD8+ T cells from PBMCs. Subset here: CD45RO+ cells pooled with CCR7-negative TemRA cells. The sequence derives from a man aged 18 to 30 in good health. Some clones in this sample may be carry-over from other donors' samples. The rearrangement uses TRBV6-1 and TRBJ2-1; 7 bases map to TRBD2. In nucleotides, the CDR3 is TGTGCCAGCAGTGCGGGGCCGGGAGGCTCCAATGAGCAGTTCTTC. Translated, it gives CASSAGPGGSNEQFF.